Following are 24 T cell receptor beta chains from one sample sequenced in a study of T cells in narcolepsy. Assay used: immunoSEQ multiplex PCR; TCRdb lists only in-frame clones, some missing. This table holds under 8,500 clones, over 60% found once. Sequencing was done on a sample of CD45RA- memory CD8+ T cells from PBMCs. The receptor source for this set is a human donor with narcolepsy.

This clone was counted only a few times. As DNA, the CDR3 is TGTGCCAGCAGCCCGCTAGCGGGGGGCTACGAGCAGTACTTC. Its protein is CASSPLAGGYEQYF. V usage is TRBV7-2 and J usage is TRBJ2-7, with 11 bases fitting TRBD2. With 5 bases clipped from V and 3 bases from J, the junction kept 3 bases outside the gene matches. The CDR3 loop spans 14 amino acids. In germline, CDR1 is SGHTA, CDR2 FQGNSA.

This clone is medium-sized. The chain links TRBV28 to TRBJ2-7, with D hard to call. In germline, CDR1 is MDHEN, CDR2 SYDVKM. V lost 5 bases to trimming and J lost 3 bases, with 20 bases between them. CDR3 length equals 16 residues. Here the CDR3 reads CASSPPDRGSDYEQYF. Here the CDR3 DNA reads TGTGCCAGCAGTCCCCCGGACCGTGGGTCCGACTACGAGCAGTACTTC.

The chain joins TRBV7-8 to TRBJ1-4; maybe TRBD1 (5 bases). CDR3 length: 15 residues. CDR1 and CDR2 (germline): SGHVS, FQNEAQ. V gave up 3 bases and J gave up 7 bases, with 15 bases separating them. The CDR3 coding sequence is TGTGCCAGCAGCTTGGCAGGAATTGGGGGTGAAAAACTGTTTTTT. It encodes CASSLAGIGGEKLFF.

The chain carries TRBV6-4 and TRBJ2-1, with 13 positions matching TRBD2. CDR1 is MRHNA, CDR2 SNTAGT, per germline. J was trimmed by 8 bases and V by 0 bases; bases with no gene match: 7. The CDR3 runs to 17 residues. The CDR3 protein is CASSDSLAGGPSDEQFF. The CDR3 region has the DNA TGTGCCAGCAGTGACTCACTAGCGGGGGGGCCGTCGGATGAGCAGTTCTTC.

In the case of this clone: The same CDR3 is also encoded by other DNA sequences in this sample. The J gene is TRBJ2-7, the V gene TRBV7-9, with 9 bases fitting TRBD1. The V gene's germline CDR1 is SEHNR and CDR2 FQNEAQ (reference sequence). The V segment lost 4 bases and the J segment 6 bases; nucleotides outside the gene matches: 7. The length of the CDR3 is 14 residues. The DNA for the CDR3 is TGTGCCAGCAGCTCTCCCGGGACAGGGCCCGAGCAGTACTTC. It encodes CASSSPGTGPEQYF.

The rearrangement links TRBV15 to TRBJ2-7, with D tentatively TRBD1 (6 bases). Trimming removed 3 bases from V and 4 bases from J, with 13 bases in between. The germline CDR1 and CDR2 sequences are LNHNV and YYDKDF (reference sequence). This CDR3 comprises 14 residues. CDR3 coding DNA: TGTGCCACCAGCAGGGAAGGACAGTTGTACGAGCAGTACTTC. This translates into CATSREGQLYEQYF.

This clone turned up a few times. CDR3 in DNA: TGTGCCAGCAGCCGACCAGGGGAAGGGAGTGCAGATACGCAGTATTTT. Its protein is CASSRPGEGSADTQYF. The V gene is TRBV7-8, the J gene TRBJ2-3; D might be TRBD1 (6 bases). Germline CDR1 reads SGHVS; CDR2 reads FQNEAQ. CDR3 length equals 16 residues. The V end lost 5 bases, the J end lost 4 bases, and 19 bases lay between the germline ends.

This clone has only one observation. The V and J genes are TRBV28 and TRBJ1-5; D possibly corresponds to TRBD1 (6 bases). Per germline, CDR1 MDHEN and CDR2 SYDVKM. Trimming removed 4 bases at V and 7 bases at J, with 11 bases between. CDR3 length: 13 residues. CDR3 coding DNA: TGTGCCAGCAGTTCGGGGGCTGAGCAGCCCCAGCATTTT. Translation gives CASSSGAEQPQHF.

The chain joins TRBV6-1 to TRBJ1-5; D is uncertain. V lost 1 base, J lost 4 bases, and 14 bases lay in between. Germline CDR1 is MNHNS and CDR2 is SASEGT. The CDR3 has 16 amino acids. The CDR3 nucleotides are TGTGCCAGCAGTGAAGTGGAGGGAAGAGGAAATCAGCCCCAGCATTTT. This encodes CASSEVEGRGNQPQHF.

This chain connects TRBV4-2 to TRBJ2-7, with 7 bases identical to TRBD2. V lost 0 bases to trimming and J lost 5 bases; unmatched junction nucleotides: 4. Germline V gene lookup returns CDR1 LGHNA and CDR2 YNFKEQ. The CDR3 length is 14 residues. CDR3 coding DNA: TGTGCCAGCAGCCAAGATGCGGGGGACGACGAGCAGTACTTC. Translating gives CASSQDAGDDEQYF.

The gene calls are TRBV30 and TRBJ2-2; D not resolved. CDR1 and CDR2 (germline): GTSNPN, SVGIG (reference sequence). V lost 4 bases to trimming and J lost 6 bases, with 9 bases between them. The length of the CDR3 is 12 residues. The CDR3 here is CAWKVAAGELFF. The CDR3 DNA reads as TGTGCCTGGAAGGTGGCGGCCGGGGAGCTGTTTTTT. Full variable domain (remainder filled in from reference TRBV30 and TRBJ2-2): SQTIHQWPATLVQPVGSPLSLECTVEGTSNPNLYWYRQAAGRGLQLLFYSVGIGQISSEVPQNLSASRPQDRQFILSSKKLLLSDSGFYLCAWKVAAGELFFGEGSRLTVL.

By proportion, this clone is medium-sized. The chain carries TRBV4-3 and TRBJ1-6; tentatively, D is TRBD1 (6 bases). V was trimmed by 2 bases and J by 13 bases, leaving 18 bases between them. Germline V lookup: CDR1 LGHNA, CDR2 YSLEER. CDR3 length: 15 amino acids. The CDR3 region is CASSQSTGHPGPLHF. The CDR3 region has the DNA TGCGCCAGCAGCCAATCGACAGGCCATCCTGGGCCCCTCCACTTT.

This clone has only a few counts. This rearrangement joins TRBV6-6 to TRBJ1-6, with 8 bases lining up with TRBD1. This CDR3 is 15 amino acids long. V was clipped by 6 bases and J by 6 bases; unmatched bases: 7. Germline CDR1 MNHNY, CDR2 SVGAGI (reference sequence). CDR3 protein: CASRIGQGFNSPLHF. The CDR3 nucleotides read TGTGCCAGCAGGATCGGACAGGGCTTTAATTCACCCCTCCACTTT.

This chain uses TRBV2 with TRBJ2-1; D might be TRBD1 (6 bases). Trimming cost V 4 bases and J 4 bases, with 8 bases left between them. This CDR3 contains 13 residues. CDR1 is SNHLY and CDR2 is FYNNEI in the germline V gene. The CDR3 protein is CASSGTDYNEQFF. The DNA of the CDR3 is TGTGCCAGCAGTGGGACAGATTACAATGAGCAGTTCTTC.

This chain connects TRBV10-3 to TRBJ2-2; D is possibly TRBD1 (6 bases). Germline CDR1 is ENHRY and CDR2 is SYGVKD. Trimming removed 6 bases at V and 1 base at J, with 12 bases between. The CDR3 runs to 15 residues. Written as DNA, the CDR3 is TGTGCCATCAGAACGGACAGCATGAACACCGGGGAGCTGTTTTTT. Encoded protein: CAIRTDSMNTGELFF.

The V and J genes are TRBV5-6 and TRBJ1-1; possible D gene TRBD1, 5 bases. CDR3 size: 14 residues. Germline assignment: CDR1 SGHDT and CDR2 YYEEEE. Deletions cut 2 bases from V and 3 bases from J, with 11 bases between. CDR3 coding DNA: TGTGCCAGCAGCTTCGGGGGAGGGGACACTGAAGCTTTCTTT. Translated: CASSFGGGDTEAFF.

This clone turned up a few times. The chain couples TRBV15 to TRBJ2-1; D might be TRBD2 (6 bases). CDR1 and CDR2 (germline): LNHNV, YYDKDF (reference sequence). Trimming cost V 0 bases and J 5 bases, with 11 bases left between them. The CDR3 contains 15 residues. DNA of the CDR3: TGTGCCACCAGCAGAGATATAGGGAGGAACAATGAGCAGTTCTTC. It translates to CATSRDIGRNNEQFF.

The genes are TRBV27 and TRBJ2-2; D not certain. Germline V CDR1 and CDR2: MNHEY, SMNVEV (reference sequence). The CDR3 is 11 residues long. The V end was cut by 5 bases, the J end by 7 bases, with 5 bases between. In DNA form, the CDR3 reads TGTGCCAGCAGTCCTGGCGGGGAGCTGTTTTTT. It is translated as CASSPGGELFF.

The chain combines TRBV29-1 with TRBJ2-3; D may correspond to TRBD1 or TRBD2 (6 bases each). Germline CDR1 SQVTM, CDR2 ANQGSEA. This CDR3 contains 17 residues. V lost 6 bases and J lost 3, with 25 bases in between. CDR3 DNA: TGCAGCGTAGCTTACGAAGAGACAGGAGGGGGAACAGATACGCAGTATTTT. This translates into CSVAYEETGGGTDTQYF.

The rearrangement joins TRBV11-1 to TRBJ2-2, with D perhaps TRBD1 (6 bases). Deletions cut 1 base from V and 8 bases from J, with 11 bases between. Per the germline V gene, CDR1 is SGHAT and CDR2 is FQDESV (reference sequence). CDR3 length: 14 amino acids. The CDR3 region has the DNA TGTGCCAGCAGCTTAGGATCCAGGGGTGGGGAGCTGTTTTTT. It is translated as CASSLGSRGGELFF.

This clone is labeled as medium-sized. This chain joins TRBV4-3 and TRBJ1-3; no reliable D call. The CDR3 has 17 amino acids. The V gene's germline CDR1 is LGHNA and CDR2 YSLEER. Deletions cut 0 bases from V and 0 bases from J, with 12 bases between. The CDR3 sequence: CASSQDRVESSGNTIYF. CDR3 bases: TGCGCCAGCAGCCAAGATCGTGTAGAGAGCTCTGGAAACACCATATATTTT.

The rearrangement uses TRBV10-3 and TRBJ2-2; D is perhaps TRBD2 (6 bases). CDR3 length equals 17 residues. Germline assignment: CDR1 ENHRY and CDR2 SYGVKD. V was pared by 8 bases and J by 0 bases, with 19 bases between. DNA of the CDR3: TGTGCCATCCCATTAACCGGGGGATCCGCGAACACCGGGGAGCTGTTTTTT. Encoded protein: CAIPLTGGSANTGELFF.

This clone has a single count. The same CDR3 can be traced to other DNA sequences in this sample. This rearrangement joins TRBV15 to TRBJ1-2; D is unresolved. The germline V gene has CDR1 LNHNV and CDR2 YYDKDF (reference sequence). Trimming stripped 0 bases from V and 8 bases from J, with 13 bases between. The CDR3 runs 14 residues. CDR3 in DNA: TGTGCCACCAGCAGAGATTTGAGGGTAATAGGCTACACCTTC. Protein: CATSRDLRVIGYTF.

The chain carries TRBV29-1 and TRBJ2-7, with no clear D. Germline V gives CDR1 SQVTM, CDR2 ANQGSEA. Trimming took 4 bases from V and 4 from J, leaving 8 bases between them. The CDR3 runs 11 residues. CDR3 sequence reads: CSVVGVYEQYF. In DNA form, the CDR3 reads TGCAGCGTTGTTGGGGTATACGAGCAGTACTTC.